Presented here are 27 T cell receptor beta chains from one specimen sequenced in a study of OX40 agonist ivuxolimab in advanced cancers. The library came from the immunoSEQ multiplex PCR assay. TCRdb took this table from immuneACCESS and kept in-frame rearrangements with V and J called. Such tables lack part of the clones; where checked against another copy, unresolved V genes explain under half of the gap, and the rest is unexplained. The sample table contains around 69,000 clones; only one count was recorded for more than 80% of them. Clones ranked in the top ten supply roughly 6.5% of the sample. Sequenced material: CD4+ or CD8+ T cells sorted from blood, taken in a trial of the OX40 agonist ivuxolimab. These receptors all come from an adult with an advanced solid tumor such as melanoma, head and neck, liver or kidney cancer.

CDR3 coding DNA: TGCGCCAGCAGCCAGGACAGGGGGCAGGGGTCGGATCAGCCCCAGCATTTT. Amino acid sequence: CASSQDRGQGSDQPQHF. J is TRBJ1-5 and V is TRBV4-1; 11 bases align to TRBD1. V gave up 3 bases and J gave up 5 bases; unmatched junction bases: 9. This CDR3 has 17 residues. The V gene's germline CDR1 is MGHRA and CDR2 YSYEKL.

The chain couples TRBV28 to TRBJ2-1, with D unclear. CDR3 length: 17 residues. Germline values: CDR1 MDHEN, CDR2 SYDVKM. V was trimmed by 5 bases and J by 8 bases, leaving 25 bases between them. The CDR3 bases are TGTGCCAGCAGTCGTCGGGCGCAGACCCCAAATCCGTATGAGCAGTTCTTC. Protein sequence: CASSRRAQTPNPYEQFF.

The V call is TRBV5-6, the J call TRBJ2-7, with D possibly being TRBD1 (5 bases). Trimming pared 4 bases from V and 3 bases from J, leaving 8 bases between. Germline V CDR1 and CDR2: SGHDT, YYEEEE. The CDR3 is 12 residues long. The CDR3 here is CASSRDSYEQYF. The DNA for the CDR3 is TGTGCCAGCAGCCGAGACAGCTACGAGCAGTACTTC.

The J gene is TRBJ1-1, the V gene TRBV6-1; no reliable D call. The CDR3 is made up of 15 amino acids. Trimming stripped 2 bases from V and 0 bases from J, with 10 bases between. Germline V gene data show CDR1 as MNHNS and CDR2 as SASEGT. The CDR3 DNA follows: TGTGCCAGCAGTGAAAACCCAGTGATGAACACTGAAGCTTTCTTT. It encodes CASSENPVMNTEAFF.

The gene calls are TRBV5-6 and TRBJ2-7, with 9 bases lining up with TRBD2. The germline gives CDR1 SGHDT, CDR2 YYEEEE. The CDR3 covers 15 residues. Trimming removed 3 bases from V and 2 bases from J; junction bases left unmatched: 6. The CDR3, as DNA: TGTGCCAGCAGCTCCACTAGCGGGTCCCCCTACGAGCAGTACTTC. Protein product: CASSSTSGSPYEQYF.

The CDR3 loop is CASSSGQGLSYNEQFF. CDR3 bases: TGTGCCAGCAGCTCCGGACAGGGGCTCTCCTACAATGAGCAGTTCTTC. This chain links TRBV11-2 with TRBJ2-1; 9 nucleotides match TRBD1. V lost 4 bases to trimming and J lost 0 bases; unmatched junction nucleotides: 4. The CDR3 is 16 residues long. Germline CDR1 SGHAT, CDR2 FQNNGV. The variable domain in full, with the rest retrieved from reference TRBV11-2 and TRBJ2-1, is EAGVAQSPRYKIIEKRQSVAFWCNPISGHATLYWYQQILGQGPKLLIQFQNNGVVDDSQLPKDRFSAERLKGVDSTLKIQPAKLEDSAVYLCASSSGQGLSYNEQFFGPGTRLTVL.

This chain connects TRBV28 to TRBJ2-3, with 11 bases lining up with TRBD2. Germline CDR1 is MDHEN and CDR2 is SYDVKM. V gave up 4 bases and J gave up 2 bases; unmatched junction bases: 8. The CDR3 consists of 17 residues. The CDR3 nucleotides are TGTGCCAGCAGTTACCCGACTAGCGGGATTGACACAGATACGCAGTATTTT. This codes for CASSYPTSGIDTDTQYF.

V gene TRBV19 combines with J gene TRBJ1-1, with 7 bases identical to TRBD1. CDR1 and CDR2 (germline): LNHDA, SQIVND (reference sequence). The CDR3 has 14 amino acids. After removal of 6 bases from V and 4 bases from J, the junction contained 8 bases not matched to a gene. CDR3 residues: CASSLQGSATEAFF. For the CDR3, the DNA is TGTGCCAGTAGCTTACAGGGGTCGGCCACTGAAGCTTTCTTT.

The rearrangement uses TRBV19 and TRBJ2-1, with TRBD2 identical over 14 bases. The junction had 7 bases not matched to a gene; V was cut back by 5 bases and J by 7 bases. This CDR3 has 16 amino acids. Germline loops: CDR1 LNHDA, CDR2 SQIVND (reference sequence). CDR3: CASSVGLAGVGNEQFF. In DNA form, the CDR3 reads TGTGCCAGTAGTGTGGGACTAGCGGGAGTAGGGAATGAGCAGTTCTTC.

The chain combines TRBV5-4 with TRBJ1-2; D is undetermined. Per germline, CDR1 SGHNT and CDR2 YYREEE (reference sequence). The CDR3 extends over 13 amino acids. V dropped 0 bases and J dropped 2 bases, with 5 bases sitting between them. This CDR3 reads CASSLDSNYGYTF. The DNA of the CDR3 is TGTGCCAGCAGCTTGGACAGCAACTATGGCTACACCTTC.

The CDR3 sequence: CASSSTGSPTHEQYF. The CDR3 bases are TGTGCCAGCAGTTCGACAGGGAGTCCCACCCACGAGCAGTACTTC. The V and J genes are TRBV27 and TRBJ2-7; 7 bases fit TRBD1. This CDR3 is 15 amino acids long. The germline gives CDR1 MNHEY, CDR2 SMNVEV (reference sequence). The trim removed 4 bases at V and 5 bases at J, leaving 11 bases unmatched.

The chain carries TRBV2 and TRBJ2-3, with D possibly called TRBD1 or TRBD2 (6 bases each). The V end lost 5 bases, the J end lost 5 bases, and 23 bases lay between the germline ends. Germline values: CDR1 SNHLY, CDR2 FYNNEI. CDR3 size: 17 residues. The DNA of the CDR3 is TGTGCCAGCAGTAATACGGGGGCCCTCCGGGTTGGAGATACGCAGTATTTT. Translation: CASSNTGALRVGDTQYF.

Points on this clone: Distinct nucleotide sequences in the sample also encode this CDR3. V is TRBV7-9 and J is TRBJ1-1; D remains ambiguous. The CDR3 is 12 residues long. V was clipped by 1 base and J by 4 bases, with 4 bases between them. Germline-derived CDR1 and CDR2 are SEHNR and FQNEAQ (reference sequence). The CDR3 reads CASSLGLTEAFF. Written as DNA, the CDR3 is TGTGCCAGCAGCTTAGGGCTCACTGAAGCTTTCTTT.

This chain connects TRBV15 to TRBJ1-1; TRBD1 matches at 9 bases. Germline CDR1 and CDR2: LNHNV and YYDKDF (reference sequence). V shed 6 bases and J 0 bases; nucleotides not matched to a gene: 5. The CDR3 has 15 amino acids. CDR3 loop: CATSPGTGLNTEAFF. The CDR3 bases are TGTGCCACCAGTCCCGGGACAGGGTTGAACACTGAAGCTTTCTTT.

This clone showed up just once. The chain uses TRBV9 and TRBJ2-7; 7 positions agree with TRBD1. The CDR3 is 14 residues long. Germline CDR1 SGDLS, CDR2 YYNGEE. V shed 4 bases, J shed 4 bases, and the junction held 8 bases outside the gene matches. CDR3 in amino acids: CASSPEGGRYEQYF. As DNA, the CDR3 is TGTGCCAGCAGCCCCGAAGGGGGCCGGTACGAGCAGTACTTC.

The chain employs TRBV27 and TRBJ2-5; 8 positions match TRBD2. Germline V gives CDR1 MNHEY, CDR2 SMNVEV (reference sequence). The trim removed 4 bases at V and 4 bases at J, leaving 8 bases unmatched. The CDR3 contains 15 residues. CDR3 sequence: CASSYTAGVGETQYF. CDR3 nucleotide sequence: TGTGCCAGCAGTTACACAGCGGGAGTAGGAGAGACCCAGTACTTC.

This chain links TRBV4-2 with TRBJ1-1; 8 positions agree with TRBD1. CDR3 size: 13 residues. The germline V gene encodes CDR1 LGHNA and CDR2 YNFKEQ. The V gene end was trimmed by 3 bases and the J gene end by 11 bases; junction bases not matched to a gene: 8. The CDR3 region is CASSHPGGAGAFF. CDR3 nucleotide sequence: TGTGCCAGCAGCCATCCAGGGGGCGCGGGGGCTTTCTTT.

The rearrangement links TRBV7-9 to TRBJ2-1, with D uncertain. The V end was cut by 4 bases, the J end by 5 bases, with 9 bases between. CDR1 and CDR2 (germline): SEHNR, FQNEAQ (reference sequence). CDR3 length: 13 residues. CDR3 coding DNA: TGTGCCAGCAGCTCAGACAACAACAATGAGCAGTTCTTC. Its protein is CASSSDNNNEQFF.

The chain combines TRBV7-8 with TRBJ2-3; D possibly matches TRBD1 or TRBD2 (7 bases each). Trimming removed 5 bases at V and 3 bases at J, with 15 bases between. The germline CDR1 and CDR2 sequences are SGHVS and FQNEAQ. The CDR3 length is 15 residues. CDR3 DNA: TGTGCCAGCAGCCCCCAGGGGGGGCGGACAGATACGCAGTATTTT. Its protein product is CASSPQGGRTDTQYF.

This sequence joins TRBV5-6 and TRBJ2-7; tentative D call: TRBD1 (6 bases). The CDR3 runs to 14 residues. Trimming took 1 base from V and 5 from J, leaving 13 bases between them. Looked up from germline, CDR1 is SGHDT and CDR2 is YYEEEE. This CDR3 is CASSLTGFLDEQYF. As DNA, the CDR3 is TGTGCCAGCAGCTTGACAGGGTTCCTGGACGAGCAGTACTTC.

The genes are TRBV14 and TRBJ2-7; D is ambiguous. CDR1 and CDR2 from the germline V gene are SGHDN and FVKESK. The CDR3 covers 13 residues. V lost 3 bases to trimming and J lost 3 bases, with 9 bases between them. The CDR3 nucleotides read TGTGCCAGCAGCCACGGCCATTTCTACGAGCAGTACTTC. Protein product: CASSHGHFYEQYF. Using reference TRBV14 and TRBJ2-7 for the parts outside the CDR3, the full variable domain is EAGVTQFPSHSVIEKGQTVTLRCDPISGHDNLYWYRRVMGKEIKFLLHFVKESKQDESGMPNNRFLAERTGGTYSTLKVQPAELEDSGVYFCASSHGHFYEQYFGPGTRLTVT.

V is TRBV4-1 and J is TRBJ2-5; possibly TRBD2 for D (6 bases). Germline values: CDR1 MGHRA, CDR2 YSYEKL. Trimming took 2 bases from V and 4 from J, leaving 23 bases between them. There are 18 residues in the CDR3. Here the CDR3 DNA reads TGCGCCAGCAGCCAACGAGGAGGGAGAGCTATTGGGGGAGAGACCCAGTACTTC. Amino acid sequence: CASSQRGGRAIGGETQYF.

The chain combines TRBV5-4 with TRBJ2-1; D might be TRBD2 (6 bases). V gave up 0 bases and J gave up 7 bases, with 11 bases separating them. CDR1 SGHNT and CDR2 YYREEE come from the germline V gene (reference sequence). The CDR3 runs 14 residues. CDR3: CASSLESRGNEQFF. CDR3 coding DNA: TGTGCCAGCAGCTTGGAAAGTCGGGGGAATGAGCAGTTCTTC.

The chain is built from TRBV27 and TRBJ1-2; D not certain. V lost 0 bases and J lost 8, with 10 bases in between. This CDR3 comprises 13 residues. Per the germline V gene, CDR1 is MNHEY and CDR2 is SMNVEV (reference sequence). CDR3 sequence reads: CASSLSMGQGYTF. CDR3 in DNA: TGTGCCAGCAGTTTATCGATGGGTCAGGGCTACACCTTC.

This clone was seen just once. This chain joins TRBV7-9 and TRBJ1-1, with D unresolved. V lost 1 base, J lost 2 bases, and 8 bases lay in between. This CDR3 is 14 amino acids long. Germline V CDR1 and CDR2: SEHNR, FQNEAQ (reference sequence). Here the CDR3 reads CASSLDPTNTEAFF. In DNA, the CDR3 is TGTGCCAGCAGCTTAGATCCAACCAACACTGAAGCTTTCTTT.

V is TRBV29-1 and J is TRBJ1-1; 8 bases fit TRBD1. CDR3 length: 15 residues. Germline V gene lookup returns CDR1 SQVTM and CDR2 ANQGSEA. The V gene end was trimmed by 4 bases and the J gene end by 11 bases; junction bases not matched to a gene: 18. Here the CDR3 reads CSVVEPGQEPGGAFF. Here the CDR3 DNA reads TGCAGCGTTGTCGAACCGGGACAGGAGCCCGGGGGTGCTTTCTTT.

The CDR3 DNA follows: TGTGCCAGTAGTTCGACAGGGGGGGAAGCTGAAGCTTTCTTT. Amino acids: CASSSTGGEAEAFF. This chain joins TRBV19 and TRBJ1-1; 9 nucleotides line up with TRBD1. Trimming removed 5 bases from V and 6 bases from J; junction bases left unmatched: 7. Germline CDR1 reads LNHDA; CDR2 reads SQIVND (reference sequence). The CDR3 has 14 residues.